These T cell receptor beta chains were read from a single sample in a study of shared clonotypes between healthy human individuals. Sequenced by immunoSEQ multiplex PCR; TCRdb stores in-frame clones only, minus some. The sample shows under 550,000 clones, 90% to 96% of them seen only once. The sequenced sample consisted of naive CD4+ T cells sorted from blood. Receptors were obtained from a woman aged 25 to 39 in good health. CDR3s include the opening cysteine and the closing phenylalanine or tryptophan. D genes are given only for firm matches. Some rows have no size entry. The others give once, few or many, or a class for an expanded clone.

abundance	v_gene	d_gene	j_gene	CDR3aa	CDR3nt
-	TRBV6-6	-	TRBJ2-7	CASSYSFQASSYEQYF	TGTGCCAGCAGTTACTCGTTCCAAGCTAGCTCCTACGAGCAGTACTTC
once	TRBV7-2	-	TRBJ2-2	CASSPPRATGELFF	TGTGCCAGCAGCCCCCCCAGGGCCACCGGGGAGCTGTTTTTT
-	TRBV28	-	TRBJ1-4	CASSAGTPNEKLFF	TGTGCCAGCAGCGCCGGGACACCAAATGAAAAACTGTTTTTT
-	TRBV28	-	TRBJ1-1	CASSSPGRRAFF	TGTGCCAGCAGCTCACCCGGACGTAGGGCTTTCTTT
-	TRBV19	-	TRBJ1-6	CASSIVQGYNSPLHF	TGTGCCAGTAGTATTGTCCAGGGGTATAATTCACCCCTCCACTTT
-	TRBV7-2	-	TRBJ2-7	CASSLMYEQYF	TGTGCCAGCAGCTTAATGTACGAGCAGTACTTC
-	TRBV2	TRBD1	TRBJ2-3	CAVTGKLGTDTQYF	TGTGCCGTGACAGGGAAATTGGGCACAGATACGCAGTATTTT
-	TRBV19	-	TRBJ1-1	CASTSLGETEAFF	TGTGCCAGTACTTCCCTGGGGGAGACTGAAGCTTTCTTT
-	TRBV2	-	TRBJ1-2	CASIGPNYGYTF	TGTGCCAGCATTGGCCCTAACTATGGCTACACCTTC
-	TRBV5-1	-	TRBJ2-6	CASSSHTGSGANVLTF	TGCGCCAGCAGCTCTCACACAGGCTCCGGGGCCAACGTCCTGACTTTC
-	TRBV28	-	TRBJ1-4	CASSGSDRGLGEKLFF	TGTGCCAGCAGCGGAAGCGATAGGGGCTTGGGGGAAAAACTGTTTTTT
once	TRBV4-1	-	TRBJ2-7	CASSQEWQELSEQYF	TGCGCCAGCAGCCAAGAGTGGCAGGAGCTCTCCGAGCAGTACTTC
-	TRBV7-7	-	TRBJ1-5	CASSCRADYRNQPQHF	TGTGCCAGCAGCTGTCGGGCGGACTATCGCAATCAGCCCCAGCATTTT
few	TRBV10-1	-	TRBJ1-4	CASSESGTGNEKLFF	TGCGCCAGCAGTGAGTCGGGAACAGGGAATGAAAAACTGTTTTTT
-	TRBV28	TRBD1	TRBJ2-7	CASSWTGSSRSYEQYF	TGTGCCAGCAGTTGGACAGGGAGTAGCAGATCCTACGAGCAGTACTTC
-	TRBV15	-	TRBJ2-7	CATSRVGLYEQYF	TGTGCCACCAGCAGAGTCGGGCTCTACGAGCAGTACTTC
-	TRBV25-1	TRBD1	TRBJ2-3	CASSVGQGGLDTQYF	TGTGCCAGCAGCGTAGGACAGGGAGGATTGGATACGCAGTATTTT
-	TRBV6-1	TRBD2	TRBJ2-4	CASSGTSGWRTGNIQYF	TGTGCCAGCAGTGGTACTAGCGGGTGGCGGACGGGAAACATTCAGTACTTC
-	TRBV6-6	TRBD2	TRBJ2-3	CASTHLAGSTDTQYF	TGTGCCAGCACCCATCTAGCGGGAAGCACAGATACGCAGTATTTT
-	TRBV21-1	-	TRBJ2-7	CARSPRVRQARAYEQYF	TGTGCCAGAAGCCCGAGAGTACGACAGGCCAGGGCCTACGAGCAGTACTTC
-	TRBV19	-	TRBJ2-1	CASSRDKVGDEQFF	TGTGCCAGTAGTCGGGACAAAGTGGGCGATGAGCAGTTCTTC
-	TRBV27	-	TRBJ1-2	CASSLSGRVGYTF	TGTGCCAGCAGTTTAAGTGGACGAGTTGGCTACACCTTC
-	TRBV19	-	TRBJ2-3	CASSPRGDTQYF	TGTGCCAGTAGTCCCCGGGGAGATACGCAGTATTTT
-	TRBV19	TRBD1	TRBJ2-1	CASSFATGGPYNEQFF	TGTGCCAGTAGTTTTGCCACAGGGGGGCCCTACAATGAGCAGTTCTTC
-	TRBV18	-	TRBJ2-6	CASSPLRESGANVLTF	TGTGCCAGCTCACCACTCAGGGAATCTGGGGCCAACGTCCTGACTTTC
-	TRBV7-2	TRBD1	TRBJ2-7	CASSFGQGREQYF	TGTGCCAGCAGCTTCGGACAGGGCCGCGAGCAGTACTTC
once	TRBV2	-	TRBJ1-1	CASPKNSGMNTEAFF	TGTGCCAGCCCAAAGAACTCGGGGATGAACACTGAAGCTTTCTTT
once	TRBV28	-	TRBJ1-2	CASSLKLYYGYTF	TGTGCCAGCAGTTTAAAGCTTTACTATGGCTACACCTTC
-	TRBV4-1	TRBD2	TRBJ2-1	CASSPGTSGRAHEQFF	TGCGCCAGCAGCCCAGGGACTAGCGGGAGGGCGCATGAGCAGTTCTTC
-	TRBV9	-	TRBJ1-1	CASTNTVTEAFF	TGTGCCAGCACCAATACGGTCACTGAAGCTTTCTTT
-	TRBV7-2	TRBD2	TRBJ2-1	CASSWGGGENEQFF	TGTGCCAGCAGCTGGGGGGGTGGCGAGAATGAGCAGTTCTTC
-	TRBV28	TRBD1	TRBJ1-2	CASSRDSRVTYGYTF	TGTGCCAGCAGTCGGGACAGTCGAGTGACCTATGGCTACACCTTC
-	TRBV5-1	-	TRBJ2-7	CASRTGTYEQYF	TGCGCCAGCCGGACGGGTACCTACGAGCAGTACTTC
-	TRBV11-2	-	TRBJ1-1	CASSSSGTAKRAFF	TGTGCCAGCAGCTCGTCAGGGACGGCAAAAAGGGCTTTCTTT
-	TRBV30	-	TRBJ1-4	CAWTSVGATNEKLFF	TGTGCCTGGACGTCCGTTGGGGCAACTAATGAAAAACTGTTTTTT
-	TRBV2	-	TRBJ1-1	CASREDRNEAFF	TGTGCCAGCAGGGAGGACAGAAATGAAGCTTTCTTT
-	TRBV7-6	-	TRBJ2-3	CASSLSDYTDTQYF	TGTGCCAGCAGCTTATCGGACTACACAGATACGCAGTATTTT
-	TRBV11-3	TRBD1	TRBJ2-7	CASSFHGQERTYEQYF	TGTGCCAGCAGCTTTCACGGACAGGAGCGGACCTACGAGCAGTACTTC
-	TRBV18	-	TRBJ2-1	CASSLGGHDEQFF	TGTGCCAGCTCCTTAGGAGGGCATGATGAGCAGTTCTTC
-	TRBV28	-	TRBJ1-2	CASSSSGPGYTF	TGTGCCAGCAGTTCCTCAGGTCCTGGCTACACCTTC
-	TRBV7-9	-	TRBJ1-1	CASSLVTGSAEAFF	TGTGCCAGCAGCTTAGTCACAGGATCCGCTGAAGCTTTCTTT
once	TRBV19	-	TRBJ2-7	CASSIARLAPSDEQYF	TGTGCCAGTAGTATAGCCCGCCTGGCACCCAGCGACGAGCAGTACTTC
-	TRBV12-1	-	TRBJ2-2	CASRPSGRAYGELFF	TGTGCCAGCAGACCTAGCGGGAGGGCCTATGGGGAGCTGTTTTTT
-	TRBV5-8	-	TRBJ2-3	CASSPEGRNTDTQYF	TGTGCCAGCAGCCCCGAGGGCCGTAACACAGATACGCAGTATTTT
-	TRBV19	TRBD1	TRBJ2-7	CASTSGQGSHEQYF	TGTGCCAGTACCTCTGGACAGGGGTCCCACGAGCAGTACTTC
-	TRBV27	TRBD1	TRBJ1-2	CASSFGDRRVGYTF	TGTGCCAGCAGTTTTGGGGACAGGCGGGTTGGCTACACCTTC
-	TRBV5-1	-	TRBJ2-1	CASSLVRNEQFF	TGCGCCAGCAGCTTGGTCCGAAATGAGCAGTTCTTC
-	TRBV10-3	-	TRBJ1-1	CAIKIQGNTEAFF	TGTGCCATCAAAATACAGGGAAACACTGAAGCTTTCTTT
-	TRBV5-1	TRBD2	TRBJ2-7	CASSFRSGSGMVYEQYF	TGCGCCAGCAGCTTTAGGTCGGGAAGCGGGATGGTCTACGAGCAGTACTTC
-	TRBV28	-	TRBJ1-1	CASSSAGFTEAFF	TGTGCCAGCAGCTCCGCCGGATTTACTGAAGCTTTCTTT
-	TRBV7-9	-	TRBJ2-4	CASSLEPGLTNQYF	TGTGCCAGCAGCTTAGAGCCTGGCTTGACGAATCAGTACTTC
-	TRBV11-2	-	TRBJ2-3	CASTSPGQRVGGDTQYF	TGTGCCAGCACTTCACCCGGACAGCGGGTCGGTGGAGATACGCAGTATTTT